The 3 T cell receptor beta chains in this list originate from one sample, sequenced in a study of Graves' ophthalmopathy and Graves' hyperthyroidism. Researchers took RNA transcripts and amplified TCR beta CDR3 regions from them. First-round RT-PCR relied on HTBI primers, and a second-round multiplex PCR came next. TCRdb ran MiXCR on the multiplex PCR reads and lists one entry per CDR3 protein. The table records around 40,000 distinct CDR3 sequences, roughly half of them present only once. The sequencing input was peripheral blood. The receptors were sampled from an adult man with Graves' ophthalmopathy.

This clonotype has ten or more counts. The chain employs TRBV5-1 and TRBJ2-7; 15 bases are a match to TRBD2. V lost 4 bases and J lost 3; bases outside the gene matches: 5. CDR3 length: 16 amino acids. CDR1 is SGHRS, CDR2 YFSETQ, per germline. CDR3 nucleotides: TGCGCCAGCAGCCTTGGGACTAGCGGGGGGATCTACGAGCAGTACGTC. Translation: CASSLGTSGGIYEQYV.

The chain has TRBV7-2 and TRBJ2-5; 11 positions match TRBD2. V shed 2 bases and J 7 bases; nucleotides not matched to a gene: 0. CDR3 length: 13 amino acids. The germline gives CDR1 SGHTA, CDR2 FQGNSA. For the CDR3, the DNA is TGTGCCAGCAGCTTAACTAGCGGGGGGACCCAGTACTTC. Protein: CASSLTSGGTQYF. Looking up the rest from reference TRBV7-2 and TRBJ2-5 gives the full variable domain: GAGVSQSPSNKVTEKGKDVELRCDPISGHTALYWYRQSLGQGLEFLIYFQGNSAPDKSGLPSDRFSAERTGGSVSTLTIQRTQQEDSAVYLCASSLTSGGTQYFGPGTRLLVL.

This clonotype was recorded at least ten times. This sequence joins TRBV19 and TRBJ2-3, with 8 bases identical to TRBD2. Trimming took 3 bases from V and 11 from J; bases not matched to a gene: 4. The CDR3 runs to 12 residues. The germline gives CDR1 LNHDA, CDR2 SQIVND (reference sequence). CDR3 nucleotide sequence: TGTGCCAGTAGTATTCAACTAGCGGAGCAGTATTTT. It encodes CASSIQLAEQYF. Full variable domain (missing parts from reference TRBV19 and TRBJ2-3): DGGITQSPKYLFRKEGQNVTLSCEQNLNHDAMYWYRQDPGQGLRLIYYSQIVNDFQKGDIAEGYSVSREKKESFPLTVTSAQKNPTAFYLCASSIQLAEQYFGPGTRLTVL.